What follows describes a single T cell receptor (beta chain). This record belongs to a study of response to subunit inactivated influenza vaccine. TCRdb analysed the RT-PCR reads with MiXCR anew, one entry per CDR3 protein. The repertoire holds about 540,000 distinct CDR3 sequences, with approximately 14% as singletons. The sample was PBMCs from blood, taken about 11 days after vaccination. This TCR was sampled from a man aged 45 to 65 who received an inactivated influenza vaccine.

The CDR3 loop is CSASDGPPNIQYF. The CDR3 coding sequence is TGCAGTGCTAGTGACGGGCCTCCAAACATTCAGTACTTC. The chain employs TRBV20-1 and TRBJ2-4; D is unresolved. Trimming left V 3 bases short and J 6 bases short, with 12 bases between. Germline values: CDR1 DFQATT, CDR2 SNEGSKA (reference sequence). The CDR3 covers 13 residues.